The 26 T cell receptor beta chains presented below share a single source sample, sequenced in a study of shared clonotypes between healthy human individuals. TCRdb keeps only in-frame clones here, not all; method: immunoSEQ multiplex PCR. The table has over 800,000 clones, nearly 95% seen once. Naive CD8 cells comprised CD45RO-negative, CCR7-positively selected cells, excluding terminally differentiated effector memory CD45RA+ cells. Sample: naive CD8+ T cells sorted from blood. Receptors originate from a man aged 25 to 40 in good health.

This chain uses TRBV7-9 with TRBJ2-3; D is ambiguous. The germline CDR1 and CDR2 sequences are SEHNR and FQNEAQ (reference sequence). Trimming removed 3 bases from V and 0 bases from J, with 13 bases in between. CDR3 length equals 16 residues. As DNA, the CDR3 is TGTGCCAGCAGCTTTCTCGCGGAATCTAGCACAGATACGCAGTATTTT. Encoded protein: CASSFLAESSTDTQYF.

The rearrangement uses TRBV11-2 and TRBJ2-7; perhaps TRBD2 as D (6 bases). CDR3 length: 15 residues. CDR1 and CDR2 from the germline V gene are SGHAT and FQNNGV. V was clipped by 4 bases and J by 0 bases, with 13 bases between them. The CDR3, as DNA: TGTGCCAGCAGCTCGGGTTTTAGCGGCTCCTACGAGCAGTACTTC. It is translated as CASSSGFSGSYEQYF.

The CDR3 is CASSQAGQGDAGELFF. As DNA, the CDR3 is TGCGCCAGCAGCCAAGCGGGGCAGGGGGACGCCGGGGAGCTGTTTTTT. This rearrangement joins TRBV4-1 to TRBJ2-2, with TRBD1 matching over 7 bases. Trimming cost V 1 base and J 6 bases; bases outside gene matches: 8. The CDR3 runs 16 residues. Germline values: CDR1 MGHRA, CDR2 YSYEKL.

The chain joins TRBV4-3 to TRBJ2-7; tentative D call: TRBD2 (6 bases). Germline loops: CDR1 LGHNA, CDR2 YSLEER. The CDR3 length is 18 residues. V lost 1 base to trimming and J lost 0 bases, with 19 bases between them. CDR3 sequence: CASSQGRGTLASSYEQYF. DNA for the CDR3: TGCGCCAGCAGCCAAGGTCGGGGGACGCTTGCCTCCTCCTACGAGCAGTACTTC.

This clone was seen just once. The chain uses TRBV6-5 and TRBJ2-7; the D gene is possibly TRBD2 (6 bases). CDR1 and CDR2 (germline): MNHEY, SVGAGI. The CDR3 is 15 amino acids. Trimming pared 2 bases from V and 3 bases from J, leaving 14 bases between. Here the CDR3 DNA reads TGTGCCAGCAGTTACGTAGGGGACTGGATCTACGAGCAGTACTTC. Translation gives CASSYVGDWIYEQYF.

V is TRBV18 and J is TRBJ2-1, with 7 bases that match TRBD2. V lost 2 bases and J lost 8; bases outside the gene matches: 9. Germline V gene data show CDR1 as KGHSH and CDR2 as LQKENI. This CDR3 region has 15 residues. CDR3 bases: TGTGCCAGCTCACCAGAGGGCGGGAGTGGACATGAGCAGTTCTTC. Amino acids: CASSPEGGSGHEQFF.

The V gene is TRBV29-1, the J gene TRBJ2-4, with TRBD2 identical over 11 bases. The V gene end was trimmed by 8 bases and the J gene end by 8 bases; junction bases not matched to a gene: 11. The germline CDR1 and CDR2 sequences are SQVTM and ANQGSEA. This CDR3 region has 14 residues. CDR3 residues: CSHSLLAGVHIQYF. The CDR3 DNA reads TGCAGCCACAGCTTACTAGCGGGAGTACACATTCAGTACTTC. The entire variable domain, with the rest obtained from reference TRBV29-1 and TRBJ2-4, is as follows: SAVISQKPSRDICQRGTSLTIQCQVDSQVTMMFWYRQQPGQSLTLIATANQGSEATYESGFVIDKFPISRPNLTFSTLTVSNMSPEDSSIYLCSHSLLAGVHIQYFGAGTRLSVL.

V gene TRBV27 combines with J gene TRBJ2-7; no clear D gene. CDR3 size: 13 residues. The germline V gene encodes CDR1 MNHEY and CDR2 SMNVEV (reference sequence). V was shortened by 4 bases and J by 3 bases, with 10 bases between the two germline ends. The CDR3 sequence: CASSSTPYYEQYF. The CDR3 DNA reads as TGTGCCAGCAGTTCAACCCCTTACTACGAGCAGTACTTC.

This chain links TRBV9 with TRBJ2-5, with TRBD1 as a possible D gene (5 bases). The germline V gene has CDR1 SGDLS and CDR2 YYNGEE. V lost 6 bases and J 3 bases, leaving 18 bases between the germline ends. The CDR3 is made up of 15 amino acids. The CDR3 protein is CASTPRGSWEETQYF. CDR3 in DNA: TGTGCCAGCACCCCTAGGGGCAGTTGGGAAGAGACCCAGTACTTC.

V and J are TRBV9 and TRBJ1-1; weak D call: TRBD1 (5 bases). The germline gives CDR1 SGDLS, CDR2 YYNGEE. The CDR3 length is 17 residues. Deletions cut 0 bases from V and 3 bases from J, with 18 bases between. The CDR3 region has the DNA TGTGCCAGCAGCGTAGCCGATGGGGGGATCATGGACACTGAAGCTTTCTTT. Translation: CASSVADGGIMDTEAFF.

V gene TRBV28 combines with J gene TRBJ1-4; 7 positions agree with TRBD1. CDR1 MDHEN and CDR2 SYDVKM come from the germline V gene. This CDR3 region has 16 residues. The ends lost 4 bases at V and 0 bases at J; junction bases unmatched: 5. CDR3 nucleotide sequence: TGTGCCAGCAGTTCATACCAGGGGGCAACTAATGAAAAACTGTTTTTT. As protein: CASSSYQGATNEKLFF.

The genes are TRBV7-6 and TRBJ2-3; D call uncertain. In germline, CDR1 is SGHVS, CDR2 FNYEAQ. V lost 6 bases and J 0 bases, leaving 13 bases between the germline ends. This CDR3 region has 15 residues. Here the CDR3 DNA reads TGTGCCAGCAGACACGGTTTGAGCAGCACAGATACGCAGTATTTT. Its translation: CASRHGLSSTDTQYF.

The rearrangement uses TRBV28 and TRBJ2-2; 10 nucleotides agree with TRBD1. The CDR3 runs 17 residues. After removal of 4 bases from V and 4 bases from J, the junction contained 9 bases not matched to a gene. Germline CDR1 MDHEN, CDR2 SYDVKM. The CDR3 DNA is TGTGCCAGCAGTTCATTCCGGGACAGGGGTATCACCGGGGAGCTGTTTTTT. Its translation is CASSSFRDRGITGELFF.

The chain combines TRBV27 with TRBJ2-1; D is unclear. In germline, CDR1 is MNHEY, CDR2 SMNVEV (reference sequence). V shed 3 bases and J shed 6 bases, with 6 bases lying between them. This CDR3 comprises 12 residues. In nucleotides, the CDR3 is TGTGCCAGCAGTTTTAGCCCCAATGAGCAGTTCTTC. It codes for CASSFSPNEQFF.

This clone was counted once. This chain links TRBV29-1 with TRBJ1-1, with 8 nucleotides matching TRBD1. Germline CDR1 reads SQVTM; CDR2 reads ANQGSEA. CDR3 length: 14 amino acids. V trimming: 4 bases; J trimming: 5 bases; junction bases outside the gene matches: 9. This CDR3 reads CSVGAAGGGTEAFF. The CDR3 nucleotides read TGCAGCGTTGGAGCGGCAGGGGGCGGGACTGAAGCTTTCTTT.

The V and J genes are TRBV7-2 and TRBJ2-1; D remains unclear. Germline V gene sequence: CDR1 SGHTA, CDR2 FQGNSA. V lost 5 bases and J lost 6, with 11 bases in between. This CDR3 has 13 amino acids. CDR3 sequence: CASSPWAFNEQFF. In DNA, the CDR3 is TGTGCCAGCAGCCCATGGGCATTCAATGAGCAGTTCTTC. The full variable domain, in which reference TRBV7-2 and TRBJ2-1 provide the parts outside the CDR3, is GAGVSQSPSNKVTEKGKDVELRCDPISGHTALYWYRQSLGQGLEFLIYFQGNSAPDKSGLPSDRFSAERTGGSVSTLTIQRTQQEDSAVYLCASSPWAFNEQFFGPGTRLTVL.

The chain recombines TRBV6-6 with TRBJ1-3, with D possibly being TRBD1 (5 bases). Trimming took 4 bases from V and 0 from J, leaving 10 bases between them. Germline CDR1 reads MNHNY; CDR2 reads SVGAGI (reference sequence). The CDR3 contains 15 residues. The chain's CDR3 is CASSLGVTSGNTIYF. The DNA of the CDR3 is TGTGCCAGCAGTTTAGGGGTGACCTCTGGAAACACCATATATTTT.

A note on this clone: The junction departs from germline at one end; a sequencing error may be responsible. This chain uses TRBV2 with TRBJ1-4, with 9 bases lining up with TRBD1. Germline CDR1 and CDR2: SNHLY and FYNNEI. This CDR3 spans 16 amino acids. The CDR3, as DNA: TGTGCCAGCAGGGAAGGTGGCCCGGGACAGGGTGAAAAACTGTTTTTT. Translated, it gives CASREGGPGQGEKLFF. Full variable domain (rest looked up from reference TRBV2 and TRBJ1-4): EPEVTQTPSHQVTQMGQEVILRCVPISNHLYFYWYRQILGQKVEFLVSFYNNEISEKSEIFDDQFSVERPDGSNFTLKIRSTKLEDSAMYFCASREGGPGQGEKLFFGSGTQLSVL.

The CDR3 is CASSYGPEQFF. The CDR3 DNA is TGTGCCAGCAGTTACGGCCCGGAGCAGTTCTTC. The chain is built from TRBV6-6 and TRBJ2-1, with D uncertain. CDR3 length equals 11 residues. Germline V CDR1 and CDR2: MNHNY, SVGAGI (reference sequence). V was trimmed by 2 bases and J by 10 bases, leaving 6 bases between them.

The rearrangement links TRBV6-1 to TRBJ1-1; D is possibly TRBD1 (5 bases). CDR1 and CDR2 (germline): MNHNS, SASEGT. The CDR3 length is 16 residues. Trimming left V 3 bases short and J 0 bases short, with 14 bases between. The CDR3 sequence is CASSEKPGGLNTEAFF. The CDR3 DNA is TGTGCCAGCAGTGAGAAGCCCGGGGGGTTGAACACTGAAGCTTTCTTT.

This clone occurred once. As DNA, the CDR3 is TGTGCCAGCAGCGCCCCGGGACTAGCGAACACAGATACGCAGTATTTT. Translation: CASSAPGLANTDTQYF. The rearrangement joins TRBV7-9 to TRBJ2-3; 10 bases line up with TRBD2. J was trimmed by 2 bases and V by 5 bases; bases with no gene match: 7. The CDR3 spans 16 residues. The germline gives CDR1 SEHNR, CDR2 FQNEAQ (reference sequence).

V gene TRBV6-4 combines with J gene TRBJ1-2; possibly TRBD1 for D (6 bases). Germline CDR1 and CDR2: MRHNA and SNTAGT. The CDR3 is 13 residues long. V shed 6 bases and J shed 4 bases, with 12 bases lying between them. CDR3: CASSPEGGYGYTF. In DNA, the CDR3 is TGTGCCAGCAGCCCGGAGGGGGGCTATGGCTACACCTTC.

This chain joins TRBV9 and TRBJ2-3; D ambiguous. V was shortened by 6 bases and J by 0 bases, with 11 bases between the two germline ends. Germline CDR1 is SGDLS and CDR2 is YYNGEE. The CDR3 sequence is 14 residues long. The CDR3 DNA follows: TGTGCCAGCACCCCGACAATTAGCACAGATACGCAGTATTTT. Translated: CASTPTISTDTQYF.

V gene TRBV6-5 combines with J gene TRBJ1-2, with D possibly being TRBD1 (5 bases). V was cut by 4 bases and J by 5 bases, with 14 bases left in between. The CDR3 length is 14 residues. From germline, CDR1 is MNHEY and CDR2 SVGAGI. The CDR3 region is CASSFLGTEYGYTF. CDR3 coding DNA: TGTGCCAGCAGTTTTCTCGGGACGGAGTATGGCTACACCTTC.

The chain recombines TRBV2 with TRBJ1-1, with D possibly being TRBD1 (5 bases). Trimming pared 2 bases from V and 4 bases from J, leaving 11 bases between. From germline, CDR1 is SNHLY and CDR2 FYNNEI. The CDR3 extends over 14 amino acids. The CDR3 reads CASSESAGTTEAFF. CDR3 in DNA: TGTGCCAGCAGTGAATCAGCAGGGACCACTGAAGCTTTCTTT.

The V and J genes are TRBV2 and TRBJ1-1; 8 positions match TRBD1. Germline-derived CDR1 and CDR2 are SNHLY and FYNNEI. The CDR3 is 14 residues long. Unmatched junction bases numbered 5, after V lost 5 bases and J lost 3 bases. The CDR3 DNA sequence: TGTGCCAGCAGTCTGCAGGGGGCCGACACTGAAGCTTTCTTT. It is translated as CASSLQGADTEAFF.